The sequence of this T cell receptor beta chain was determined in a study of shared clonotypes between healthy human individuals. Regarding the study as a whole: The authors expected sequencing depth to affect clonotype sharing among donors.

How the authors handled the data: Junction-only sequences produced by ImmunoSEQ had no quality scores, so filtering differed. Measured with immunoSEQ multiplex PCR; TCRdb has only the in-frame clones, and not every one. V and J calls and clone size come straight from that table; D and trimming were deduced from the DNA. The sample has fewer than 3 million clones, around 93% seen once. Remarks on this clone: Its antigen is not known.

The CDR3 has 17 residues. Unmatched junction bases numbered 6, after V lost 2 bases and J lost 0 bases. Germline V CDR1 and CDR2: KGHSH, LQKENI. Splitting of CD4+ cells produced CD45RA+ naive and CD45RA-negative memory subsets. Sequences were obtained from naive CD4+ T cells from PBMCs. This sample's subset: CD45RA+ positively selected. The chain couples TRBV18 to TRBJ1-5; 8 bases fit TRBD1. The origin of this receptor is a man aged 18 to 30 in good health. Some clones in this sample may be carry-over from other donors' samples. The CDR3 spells CASSPVQGGYSNQPQHF. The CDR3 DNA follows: TGTGCCAGCTCACCAGTACAGGGGGGCTATAGCAATCAGCCCCAGCATTTT.